This TCR beta chain was documented in a study of cytomegalovirus exposure and HLA in healthy donors. About this clone: Its antigen remains unidentified.

General study findings and limits: As a later analysis revealed, the rate of TCR association differed by HLA locus, with DRB1 most and HLA-C fewest. HLA alleles were associated with roughly 15,000 TCR beta sequences in a later analysis at 0.05 false discovery rate. Rare TCR sequences predominated, though certain public TCRs were found in many donors.

With 60 Vbeta and 13 Jbeta primers, the PCR was carried out. Data came from immunoSEQ multiplex PCR; TCRdb stores just in-frame clones and leaves some out. The sample shows 100,000 or so clones, 75% to 80% of them seen only once. Germline V gene sequence: CDR1 KGHSH, CDR2 LQKENI. Trimming at V came to 4 bases and at J to 9 bases, leaving 9 bases not matched to a gene. The CDR3 runs 15 residues. Sequencing input: PBMCs. The receptor's source is a middle-aged woman in good health and CMV-seropositive. The J gene is TRBJ1-6, the V gene TRBV18; 7 nucleotides align to TRBD1. The CDR3 region has the DNA TGTGCCAGCTCACAACGGGAGGGGGCAAGTTCACCCCTCCACTTT. This sequence encodes CASSQREGASSPLHF. The whole variable domain, filled in from reference TRBV18 and TRBJ1-6, reads NAGVMQNPRHLVRRRGQEARLRCSPMKGHSHVYWYRQLPEEGLKFMVYLQKENIIDESGMPKERFSAEFPKEGPSILRIQQVVRGDSAAYFCASSQREGASSPLHFGNGTRLTVT.